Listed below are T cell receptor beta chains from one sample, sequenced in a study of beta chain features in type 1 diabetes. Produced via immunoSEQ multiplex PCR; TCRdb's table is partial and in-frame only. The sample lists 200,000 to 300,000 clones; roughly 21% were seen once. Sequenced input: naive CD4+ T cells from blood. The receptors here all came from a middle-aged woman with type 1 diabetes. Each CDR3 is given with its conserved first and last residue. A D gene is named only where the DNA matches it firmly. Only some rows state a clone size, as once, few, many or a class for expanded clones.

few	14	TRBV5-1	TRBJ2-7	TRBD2	TGCGCCAGCACCAATAGTAGCGGGGGTTACGAGCAGTACTTC	CASTNSSGGYEQYF
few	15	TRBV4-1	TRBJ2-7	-	TGCGCCAGCAGCCAAGCCGGGAACTCATTCTACGAGCAGTACTTC	CASSQAGNSFYEQYF
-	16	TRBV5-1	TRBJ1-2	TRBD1	TGCGCCAGCAGCCCTTCCCGGGACAGATCAACCTATGGCTACACCTTC	CASSPSRDRSTYGYTF
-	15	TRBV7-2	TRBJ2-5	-	TGTGCCAGCAGCTTATCCTTAGGGGTAGGGTGGACCCAGTACTTC	CASSLSLGVGWTQYF
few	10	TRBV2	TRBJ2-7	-	TGTGCCAGCAGACACTACGAGCAGTACTTC	CASRHYEQYF
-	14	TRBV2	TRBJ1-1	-	TGTGCCAGCAGTGAAGAAAGGGGCAACACTGAAGCTTTCTTT	CASSEERGNTEAFF
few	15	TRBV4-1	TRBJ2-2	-	TGCGCCAGCAGCCAAGACGGGGGTCACACCGGGGAGCTGTTTTTT	CASSQDGGHTGELFF
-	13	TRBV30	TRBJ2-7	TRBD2	TGTGCCTGGACTAGCGGGAGGGCCTACGAGCAGTACTTC	CAWTSGRAYEQYF
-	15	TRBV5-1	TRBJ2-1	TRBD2	TGCGCCAGCAGCTTAACAGCGGGAGTTAGTAATGAGCAGTTCTTC	CASSLTAGVSNEQFF
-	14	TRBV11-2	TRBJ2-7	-	TGTGCCAGCAGCTTCCTCACAGGTTCCTACGAGCAGTACTTC	CASSFLTGSYEQYF
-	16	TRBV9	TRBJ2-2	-	TGTGCCAGCAGCGATGACAGGGTCGGGAGCACCGGGGAGCTGTTTTTT	CASSDDRVGSTGELFF
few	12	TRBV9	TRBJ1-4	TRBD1	TGTGCCAGCAGCGTTGGGGACAGGAAACTGTTTTTT	CASSVGDRKLFF
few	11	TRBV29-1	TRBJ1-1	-	TGCAGCGTTACCGGACAGACTGAAGCTTTCTTT	CSVTGQTEAFF
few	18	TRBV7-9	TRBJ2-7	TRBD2	TGTGCCAGCAGCTTAGTTATTGGACTAGCGGGAGGCCCCTACGAGCAGTACTTC	CASSLVIGLAGGPYEQYF
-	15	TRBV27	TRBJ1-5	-	TGTGCCAGCAGGCCCTCTCAGGGTGGCAATCAGCCCCAGCATTTT	CASRPSQGGNQPQHF
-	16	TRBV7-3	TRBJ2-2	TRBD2	TGTGCCAGCAGCATCTCACCCAGCGGGGGCACCGGGGAGCTGTTTTTT	CASSISPSGGTGELFF
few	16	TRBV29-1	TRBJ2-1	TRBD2	TGCAGCGTTGGCCGGACTAGCGGGAGGGTCTACAATGAGCAGTTCTTC	CSVGRTSGRVYNEQFF
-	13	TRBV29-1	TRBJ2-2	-	TGCAGCGTTGAACTAGTGAACACCGGGGAGCTGTTTTTT	CSVELVNTGELFF
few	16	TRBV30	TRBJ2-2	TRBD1	TGTGCCTGGGATGGGACAGGGGGGACGCACACCGGGGAGCTGTTTTTT	CAWDGTGGTHTGELFF
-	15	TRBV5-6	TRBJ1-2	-	TGTGCCAGCAGCTTGGGGGCAGCGGGCCCCTATGGCTACACCTTC	CASSLGAAGPYGYTF
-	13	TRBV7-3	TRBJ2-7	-	TGTGCCAGCAGCTTAAAGGACACGGACGAGCAGTACTTC	CASSLKDTDEQYF
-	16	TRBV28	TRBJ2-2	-	TGTGCCAGCAGGGGAGGCCTAACGCTTCGCACCGGGGAGCTGTTTTTT	CASRGGLTLRTGELFF
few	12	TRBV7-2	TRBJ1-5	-	TGTGCCAGCAGCTCCTCCCCTCAGCCCCAGCATTTT	CASSSSPQPQHF
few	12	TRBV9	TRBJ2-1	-	TGTGCCAGCAGCAAGGAGAGAGGTGAGCAGTTCTTC	CASSKERGEQFF
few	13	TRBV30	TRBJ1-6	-	TGTGCCTGGGGGACAACCCATAATTCACCCCTCCACTTT	CAWGTTHNSPLHF
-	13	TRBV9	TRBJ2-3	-	TGTGCCAGCAGCCCCCCTCGCACAGATACGCAGTATTTT	CASSPPRTDTQYF
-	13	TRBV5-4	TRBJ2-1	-	TGTGCCAGCAGCTTCCAGCGGATGAATGAGCAGTTCTTC	CASSFQRMNEQFF